A single sample is the source of the 25 T cell receptor beta chains below, sequenced in a study of blood T cell repertoires in COVID-19. Using immunoSEQ multiplex PCR, the repertoire was profiled, and TCRdb retains in-frame clones only, with some absent. The data show fewer than 85,000 clones, 80% to 85% seen once. Sequencing used peripheral blood. The receptors derive from a human donor in a cohort sampled during active COVID-19.

The V and J genes are TRBV10-3 and TRBJ2-2; 14 bases agree with TRBD2. The CDR3 length is 21 residues. With 4 bases clipped from V and 4 bases from J, the junction kept 17 bases outside the gene matches. Germline lookup yields CDR1 ENHRY and CDR2 SYGVKD. CDR3 DNA: TGTGCCATCAGTGCGACCTGGGGACTAGCGGGGGCCGGTCGTGCCACCGGGGAGCTGTTTTTT. Translating it yields CAISATWGLAGAGRATGELFF.

This clone was seen only a few times. The identical CDR3 is also encoded by other nucleotide sequences in the sample. The rearrangement links TRBV5-1 to TRBJ2-3; maybe TRBD1 (6 bases). Germline V lookup: CDR1 SGHRS, CDR2 YFSETQ. The CDR3 length is 15 residues. V lost 4 bases to trimming and J lost 2 bases, with 14 bases between them. CDR3 DNA: TGCGCCAGCAGCCCCCCGGGACAAAACACAGATACGCAGTATTTT. As protein: CASSPPGQNTDTQYF.

This sequence joins TRBV5-1 and TRBJ2-3; D is uncertain. The ends were cut back, 4 bases at V and 6 bases at J, with 15 bases in the middle. The germline V gene encodes CDR1 SGHRS and CDR2 YFSETQ. CDR3 length equals 14 residues. The CDR3 DNA follows: TGCGCCAGCAGCCGGTTCGAGGTTGGGGATACGCAGTATTTT. This codes for CASSRFEVGDTQYF.

The J gene is TRBJ2-7, the V gene TRBV5-1; D is tentatively TRBD1 or TRBD2 (5 bases each). V lost 4 bases and J 2 bases, leaving 16 bases between the germline ends. Germline assignment: CDR1 SGHRS and CDR2 YFSETQ. The CDR3 consists of 15 residues. CDR3 amino acids: CASSLGVAAPYEQYF. The CDR3, as DNA: TGCGCCAGCAGCCTGGGGGTAGCTGCCCCCTACGAGCAGTACTTC.

This clone was observed once. This sequence joins TRBV7-9 and TRBJ1-1; 7 bases map to TRBD1. Germline loops: CDR1 SEHNR, CDR2 FQNEAQ (reference sequence). The ends lost 2 bases at V and 6 bases at J; junction bases unmatched: 6. This CDR3 spans 14 amino acids. This CDR3 is CASSLLGGSPEAFF. For the CDR3, the DNA is TGTGCCAGCAGCTTATTAGGGGGCAGCCCTGAAGCTTTCTTT.

V usage is TRBV3-1 (or the pseudogene TRBV3-2) and J usage is TRBJ1-5; D is unresolved. The CDR3 is 16 amino acids. Trimming shortened V by 3 bases and J by 4 bases, and 16 bases separated the two germline ends. Germline-derived CDR1 and CDR2 are LGHDT and YNNKEL (reference sequence). The CDR3 DNA reads TGTGCCAGCAGCCAGAAACGGCAGGCCGATAATCAGCCCCAGCATTTT. Its protein is CASSQKRQADNQPQHF.

V usage is TRBV13 and J usage is TRBJ2-5; a weak D match, TRBD2 (6 bases). Germline CDR1 reads PRHDT; CDR2 reads FYEKMQ (reference sequence). V lost 5 bases, J lost 2 bases, and 12 bases lay in between. The CDR3 contains 14 residues. CDR3 protein: CASSTGEAQETQYF. The CDR3 DNA reads as TGTGCCAGCAGCACCGGGGAGGCGCAAGAGACCCAGTACTTC.

The chain employs TRBV19 and TRBJ2-7; TRBD1 matches 7 bases. The V gene's germline CDR1 is LNHDA and CDR2 SQIVND (reference sequence). CDR3 size: 14 residues. Unmatched junction bases numbered 2, after V lost 3 bases and J lost 0 bases. CDR3 sequence reads: CASSIGTDSYEQYF. CDR3 bases: TGTGCCAGTAGTATCGGGACAGACTCCTACGAGCAGTACTTC.

The CDR3 here is CASSERLAGGLQETQYF. CDR3 sequence (DNA): TGTGCCAGCAGTGAACGCCTAGCGGGGGGGCTACAAGAGACCCAGTACTTC. The V and J genes are TRBV6-1 and TRBJ2-5; TRBD2 matches at 12 bases. V shed 2 bases and J 2 bases; nucleotides not matched to a gene: 6. CDR1 and CDR2 from the germline V gene are MNHNS and SASEGT. This CDR3 has 17 residues.

This chain connects TRBV10-3 to TRBJ2-3, with 7 bases aligning to TRBD1. The germline gives CDR1 ENHRY, CDR2 SYGVKD. This CDR3 is built from 14 residues. V lost 10 bases and J lost 2; bases outside the gene matches: 9. The CDR3 loop is CATSGTVNTDTQYF. The CDR3 nucleotides read TGTGCCACCTCCGGGACAGTTAACACAGATACGCAGTATTTT.

This clone appeared a few times. The chain links TRBV28 to TRBJ2-5; 12 bases align to TRBD1. Per the germline V gene, CDR1 is MDHEN and CDR2 is SYDVKM. The length of the CDR3 is 17 residues. V lost 1 base, J lost 4 bases, and 7 bases stayed unmatched. The CDR3 sequence: CASSLSPGQGARETQYF. CDR3 sequence (DNA): TGTGCCAGCAGTTTATCGCCGGGACAGGGGGCGCGAGAGACCCAGTACTTC.

The J gene is TRBJ1-5, the V gene TRBV24-1; 7 bases match TRBD1. The germline V gene has CDR1 KGHDR and CDR2 SFDVKD. CDR3 length equals 16 residues. With 4 bases clipped from V and 1 base from J, the junction kept 6 bases outside the gene matches. This CDR3 is CATSEAGGRSNQPQHF. The CDR3 coding sequence is TGTGCCACCAGTGAGGCAGGGGGTAGGAGCAATCAGCCCCAGCATTTT.

The rearrangement links TRBV10-3 to TRBJ2-7, with TRBD1 identical over 7 bases. The V and J ends lost 8 bases and 3 bases, in that order; junction bases with no gene match: 4. The CDR3 contains 12 residues. Germline-derived CDR1 and CDR2 are ENHRY and SYGVKD. The DNA of the CDR3 is TGTGCCATCCGCAGGGACAGCTACGAGCAGTACTTC. It translates to CAIRRDSYEQYF.

The rearrangement links TRBV7-9 to TRBJ2-1; no firm D call. Germline lookup yields CDR1 SEHNR and CDR2 FQNEAQ (reference sequence). The CDR3 extends over 15 amino acids. Trimming pared 5 bases from V and 2 bases from J, leaving 13 bases between. As DNA, the CDR3 is TGTGCCAGCAGCCAAAGCTACTACCCCTACAATGAGCAGTTCTTC. Translation: CASSQSYYPYNEQFF.

The chain carries TRBV19 and TRBJ2-5, with D possibly being TRBD1 (5 bases). The germline V gene has CDR1 LNHDA and CDR2 SQIVND (reference sequence). V was clipped by 3 bases and J by 7 bases, with 12 bases between them. This CDR3 region has 13 residues. The CDR3 here is CASSIRGFRTQYF. CDR3 bases: TGTGCCAGTAGTATTAGGGGTTTTAGGACCCAGTACTTC.

The J gene is TRBJ1-5, the V gene TRBV4-3; D ambiguous. The CDR3 consists of 13 residues. The germline V gene has CDR1 LGHNA and CDR2 YSLEER. Trimming left V 0 bases short and J 8 bases short, with 8 bases between. The CDR3 DNA is TGCGCCAGCAGCCAAGATCTGAGGGAGCCCCAGCATTTT. Translation: CASSQDLREPQHF.

This clone was seen a single time. The chain combines TRBV11-1 with TRBJ2-5; 7 bases line up with TRBD1. The ends lost 6 bases at V and 1 base at J; junction bases unmatched: 8. This CDR3 is built from 15 residues. Germline V gene sequence: CDR1 SGHAT, CDR2 FQDESV (reference sequence). DNA for the CDR3: TGTGCCAGCAGACAAGGGGGCAAGGGCCAAGAGACCCAGTACTTC. This sequence encodes CASRQGGKGQETQYF.

The rearrangement uses TRBV12-3 or TRBV12-4 and TRBJ1-5; no clear D gene. V was clipped by 7 bases and J by 6 bases, with 10 bases between them. The CDR3 covers 12 residues. CDR3 bases: TGTGCCAGCAAGAGCTCTGGTCAGCCCCAGCATTTT. It specifies CASKSSGQPQHF.

The sample holds many counts of this clone. CDR3 loop: CASQRGGGSNQPQHF. The CDR3 DNA reads as TGTGCCAGCCAGAGAGGGGGCGGTAGCAATCAGCCCCAGCATTTT. The chain couples TRBV7-9 to TRBJ1-5; 7 nucleotides align to TRBD1. CDR1 is SEHNR and CDR2 is FQNEAQ in the germline V gene (reference sequence). This CDR3 is built from 15 residues. V gave up 8 bases and J gave up 0 bases; unmatched junction bases: 7.

The genes are TRBV2 and TRBJ1-3; D remains unclear. The germline V gene has CDR1 SNHLY and CDR2 FYNNEI. The CDR3 loop spans 16 amino acids. V was clipped by 4 bases and J by 2 bases, with 15 bases between them. The CDR3 loop reads CASSVRVVFAGNTIYF. The CDR3 region has the DNA TGTGCCAGCAGTGTACGGGTAGTTTTTGCTGGAAACACCATATATTTT.

V and J are TRBV19 and TRBJ2-4, with TRBD2 identical over 11 bases. The CDR3 totals 15 residues. CDR1 is LNHDA, CDR2 SQIVND, per germline (reference sequence). The V segment lost 2 bases and the J segment 6 bases; nucleotides outside the gene matches: 3. The CDR3 sequence: CASSISLAGGNIQYF. The DNA for the CDR3 is TGTGCCAGTAGTATAAGTCTAGCGGGGGGAAACATTCAGTACTTC. The whole variable domain, filled in from reference TRBV19 and TRBJ2-4, reads DGGITQSPKYLFRKEGQNVTLSCEQNLNHDAMYWYRQDPGQGLRLIYYSQIVNDFQKGDIAEGYSVSREKKESFPLTVTSAQKNPTAFYLCASSISLAGGNIQYFGAGTRLSVL.

This clone was seen only a few times. V and J are TRBV6-5 and TRBJ2-7; TRBD1 is a possible D gene (6 bases). V shed 7 bases and J shed 3 bases, with 19 bases lying between them. The CDR3 sequence is 15 residues long. Germline lookup yields CDR1 MNHEY and CDR2 SVGAGI. The CDR3 nucleotides read TGTGCCAGCAAGGGGGATCCCGGAGATAGCTACGAGCAGTACTTC. Its translation: CASKGDPGDSYEQYF.

The chain is built from TRBV4-3 and TRBJ2-2, with a weak D call TRBD2 (5 bases). Germline V lookup: CDR1 LGHNA, CDR2 YSLEER. This CDR3 contains 13 residues. V was clipped by 1 base and J by 5 bases, with 5 bases between them. The CDR3 DNA is TGCGCCAGCAGCCAAGGGAGGACCGGGGAGCTGTTTTTT. Translation: CASSQGRTGELFF.

The CDR3 DNA reads TGTGCCAGTAGTCGGGACAGGGCCAATGAGCAGTTCTTC. It codes for CASSRDRANEQFF. The chain has TRBV19 and TRBJ2-1, with TRBD1 matching 9 bases. V shed 5 bases, J shed 6 bases, and the junction held 2 bases outside the gene matches. The germline CDR1 and CDR2 sequences are LNHDA and SQIVND (reference sequence). The CDR3 runs to 13 residues. The full variable domain, rest sourced from reference TRBV19 and TRBJ2-1, is DGGITQSPKYLFRKEGQNVTLSCEQNLNHDAMYWYRQDPGQGLRLIYYSQIVNDFQKGDIAEGYSVSREKKESFPLTVTSAQKNPTAFYLCASSRDRANEQFFGPGTRLTVL.

The rearrangement uses TRBV25-1 and TRBJ1-6, with a tentative D call TRBD1 (6 bases). This CDR3 is 15 amino acids long. Germline V gene data show CDR1 as MGHDK and CDR2 as SYGVNS. V was shortened by 5 bases and J by 9 bases, with 17 bases between the two germline ends. The CDR3 reads CASSSWGRGGSPLHF. The CDR3 nucleotides are TGTGCCAGCAGTTCCTGGGGCAGGGGTGGTTCACCCCTCCACTTT.